This T cell receptor beta chain was documented in a study of blood T cell repertoires in COVID-19. Study in general: Samples taken during acute and convalescent COVID-19 were collected in the United States, Italy and Spain. PBMCs, B-cell-depleted T cells, or T cells were the source of the cDNA or gDNA that made up the material.

As originally analysed: For nucleated cells, counts were estimated from reference gene primer amplification. Only in-frame clones appear in the TCRdb table, and some are missing; sequencing was by immunoSEQ multiplex PCR. V and J calls plus clone size are reproduced from that table; the DNA served to infer D and trimming. The sample holds just under 350,000 clones, about 90% seen once. The source of this sequence is a woman aged 18-29 years who had recovered from COVID-19. The material sequenced was peripheral blood.

The CDR3 DNA is TGCGCCAGCAGACAGGGGACTGCAGATACGCAGTATTTT. It yields the protein CASRQGTADTQYF. The chain is built from TRBV5-1 and TRBJ2-3; maybe TRBD1 (7 bases). The V gene lost 5 bases and the J gene lost 4 bases, with 11 bases spanning the gap. The V gene's germline CDR1 is SGHRS and CDR2 YFSETQ. The CDR3 consists of 13 residues.